Below are 18 T cell receptor beta chains sequenced from a single sample in a study of control samples from healthy donors and cancer patients. The method was immunoSEQ multiplex PCR; TCRdb's version includes in-frame clones alone and lacks a portion of them. The sample lists roughly 200,000 clones; approximately 91% were seen once. Sequenced input: blood. The receptors originated from a man younger than 40 in good health.

The chain uses TRBV4-1 and TRBJ2-3; 9 bases map to TRBD2. This CDR3 region has 16 residues. V lost 1 base, J lost 3 bases, and 5 bases stayed unmatched. The germline V gene has CDR1 MGHRA and CDR2 YSYEKL. The DNA of the CDR3 is TGCGCCAGCAGCCAAGCGGCGGGGGGGAAAACAGATACGCAGTATTTT. Amino acid sequence: CASSQAAGGKTDTQYF.

V and J are TRBV7-9 and TRBJ2-1, with no clear D. V shed 7 bases and J shed 0 bases, with 13 bases lying between them. The CDR3 is made up of 15 amino acids. Per germline, CDR1 SEHNR and CDR2 FQNEAQ (reference sequence). CDR3 amino acids: CASTVTRSSYNEQFF. In nucleotides, the CDR3 is TGTGCCAGCACCGTCACACGTAGCTCCTACAATGAGCAGTTCTTC.

The genes are TRBV5-1 and TRBJ2-5; tentatively, D is TRBD2 (5 bases). Germline values: CDR1 SGHRS, CDR2 YFSETQ. V gave up 0 bases and J gave up 0 bases, with 9 bases separating them. CDR3 length: 15 residues. The CDR3: CASSLVPGNQETQYF. In nucleotides, the CDR3 is TGCGCCAGCAGCTTGGTTCCCGGGAACCAAGAGACCCAGTACTTC. Using reference TRBV5-1 and TRBJ2-5 for the parts outside the CDR3, the full variable domain is KAGVTQTPRYLIKTRGQQVTLSCSPISGHRSVSWYQQTPGQGLQFLFEYFSETQRNKGNFPGRFSGRQFSNSRSEMNVSTLELGDSALYLCASSLVPGNQETQYFGPGTRLLVL.

The chain carries TRBV9 and TRBJ2-1; D uncertain. Trimming took off 5 bases at V and 5 bases at J, with 14 bases between the two ends. The V gene's germline CDR1 is SGDLS and CDR2 YYNGEE. This CDR3 contains 14 residues. In DNA form, the CDR3 reads TGTGCCAGCAGTTACGGGTACTCTCACAATGAGCAGTTCTTC. It encodes CASSYGYSHNEQFF.

The chain recombines TRBV3-1 (or the pseudogene TRBV3-2) with TRBJ1-2, with a possible D match to TRBD1 (5 bases). This CDR3 region has 14 residues. V was shortened by 3 bases and J by 8 bases, with 16 bases between the two germline ends. Germline loops: CDR1 LGHDT, CDR2 YNNKEL (reference sequence). CDR3 DNA sequence: TGTGCCAGCAGCCAGCGAGGGGACCTGGGCGGCTACACCTTC. Encoded protein: CASSQRGDLGGYTF.

The rearrangement links TRBV25-1 to TRBJ1-2; D is uncertain. CDR1 is MGHDK and CDR2 is SYGVNS in the germline V gene. Trimming took 2 bases from V and 4 from J, leaving 8 bases between them. The CDR3 loop spans 13 amino acids. The CDR3 nucleotides are TGTGCCAGCAGTGAAGACACCCTCTATGGCTACACCTTC. This sequence encodes CASSEDTLYGYTF.

The genes are TRBV19 and TRBJ1-1; TRBD1 matches at 8 bases. Germline V gene sequence: CDR1 LNHDA, CDR2 SQIVND (reference sequence). V lost 5 bases, J lost 1 base, and 9 bases stayed unmatched. The CDR3 contains 16 residues. As DNA, the CDR3 is TGTGCCAGTAGTTTTGGGACAGGAGGGGCGAACACTGAAGCTTTCTTT. Protein: CASSFGTGGANTEAFF. The variable domain in full, with the rest retrieved from reference TRBV19 and TRBJ1-1, is DGGITQSPKYLFRKEGQNVTLSCEQNLNHDAMYWYRQDPGQGLRLIYYSQIVNDFQKGDIAEGYSVSREKKESFPLTVTSAQKNPTAFYLCASSFGTGGANTEAFFGQGTRLTVV.

J is TRBJ2-7 and V is TRBV13; 11 bases align to TRBD2. The CDR3 totals 14 residues. CDR1 is PRHDT, CDR2 FYEKMQ, per germline (reference sequence). The V segment lost 5 bases and the J segment 7 bases; nucleotides outside the gene matches: 7. The CDR3, as DNA: TGTGCCAGCAGCCTTAGCGGGGGGGTAGGTGAGCAGTACTTC. This encodes CASSLSGGVGEQYF.

The rearrangement uses TRBV3-1 (or the pseudogene TRBV3-2) and TRBJ2-3, with TRBD2 identical over 12 bases. The CDR3 contains 16 residues. The germline V gene has CDR1 LGHDT and CDR2 YNNKEL (reference sequence). The V gene end was trimmed by 3 bases and the J gene end by 2 bases; junction bases not matched to a gene: 3. The CDR3 here is CASSHLAGGPTDTQYF. CDR3 coding DNA: TGTGCCAGCAGCCATCTAGCGGGGGGGCCCACAGATACGCAGTATTTT.

The chain carries TRBV6-6 and TRBJ2-2; 13 bases are a match to TRBD2. Germline CDR1 MNHNY, CDR2 SVGAGI (reference sequence). The CDR3 length is 17 residues. Trimming removed 5 bases from V and 1 base from J; junction bases left unmatched: 4. The chain's CDR3 is CASSLRTSGGNTGELFF. The CDR3 DNA is TGTGCCAGCAGTCTACGGACTAGCGGGGGGAACACCGGGGAGCTGTTTTTT.

The CDR3 spells CASTPGRARTGELFF. CDR3 in DNA: TGCGCCAGCACCCCGGGCAGGGCCAGGACCGGGGAGCTGTTTTTT. The chain recombines TRBV4-1 with TRBJ2-2; D is possibly TRBD1 (5 bases). Trimming stripped 7 bases from V and 5 bases from J, with 17 bases between. This CDR3 region has 15 residues. Germline loops: CDR1 MGHRA, CDR2 YSYEKL.

CDR3 nucleotide sequence: TGTGCCAGCAGCCAGAACGGGTGGACAGATACGCAGTATTTT. Translation: CASSQNGWTDTQYF. V and J are TRBV4-2 and TRBJ2-3; D is uncertain. From germline, CDR1 is LGHNA and CDR2 YNFKEQ. The CDR3 covers 14 residues. Trimming removed 3 bases at V and 3 bases at J, with 10 bases between.

J is TRBJ1-2 and V is TRBV19, with a weak D call TRBD1 (5 bases). This CDR3 is built from 12 residues. Germline loops: CDR1 LNHDA, CDR2 SQIVND (reference sequence). The germline V and J ends were trimmed by 5 bases and 4 bases, with 8 bases remaining between them. In DNA, the CDR3 is TGTGCCAGTAGTGGGGGTCCCTATGGCTACACCTTC. Its translation: CASSGGPYGYTF.

This chain joins TRBV29-1 and TRBJ1-1; D unclear. V lost 1 base, J lost 5 bases, and 11 bases lay in between. Germline loops: CDR1 SQVTM, CDR2 ANQGSEA. This CDR3 spans 13 amino acids. CDR3 bases: TGCAGCGTTGAAGGAGTACGGGGAACTGAAGCTTTCTTT. As protein: CSVEGVRGTEAFF.

This sequence joins TRBV6-5 and TRBJ1-6; D remains ambiguous. Trimming left V 5 bases short and J 0 bases short, with 8 bases between. CDR1 and CDR2 (germline): MNHEY, SVGAGI. The CDR3 is made up of 15 amino acids. Here the CDR3 DNA reads TGTGCCAGCAGTCTCAGGAGCTCCTATAATTCACCCCTCCACTTT. Protein sequence: CASSLRSSYNSPLHF.

This rearrangement joins TRBV2 to TRBJ2-3, with 8 positions matching TRBD2. Germline trimming cut 7 bases from V and 0 bases from J; bases unmatched to any gene: 3. Germline CDR1 reads SNHLY; CDR2 reads FYNNEI. CDR3 length: 14 residues. The CDR3 reads CASTRTSSTDTQYF. The CDR3 DNA follows: TGTGCCAGCACCAGGACTAGCAGCACAGATACGCAGTATTTT.

J is TRBJ1-2 and V is TRBV7-8; D gene ambiguous. This CDR3 is 13 amino acids long. Per germline, CDR1 SGHVS and CDR2 FQNEAQ. Trimming took 5 bases from V and 4 from J, leaving 11 bases between them. Written as DNA, the CDR3 is TGTGCCAGCAGCCCCGAGGACTTCTATGGCTACACCTTC. It codes for CASSPEDFYGYTF.

This sequence joins TRBV24-1 and TRBJ2-2; D perhaps matches TRBD2 (6 bases). Germline CDR1 is KGHDR and CDR2 is SFDVKD. V was trimmed by 6 bases and J by 5 bases, leaving 15 bases between them. The CDR3 extends over 15 amino acids. The CDR3 here is CATSNPGLSTGELFF. CDR3 sequence (DNA): TGTGCCACCAGTAACCCGGGACTGAGTACCGGGGAGCTGTTTTTT.